This T cell receptor (beta chain) emerged from a study of human CD8 memory T cell subsets. It was UMI-labeled 5' RACE by which the TCR beta libraries were made. TCRdb reprocessed the 5' RACE reads and stores each CDR3 protein as one record, lacking DNA. The table for this sample gives about 4,700 distinct CDR3 sequences. The CDR3 length is 15 residues. The germline V gene has CDR1 SGHTA and CDR2 FQGTGA. Sequenced input: CD8+ T cells from PBMCs. This receptor was identified in a human donor in good health. The chain recombines TRBV7-3 with TRBJ2-1; the TCRdb D gene call, TRBD2, has no DNA to confirm it. The CDR3 spells CVRTTSGSSYNEQFF.